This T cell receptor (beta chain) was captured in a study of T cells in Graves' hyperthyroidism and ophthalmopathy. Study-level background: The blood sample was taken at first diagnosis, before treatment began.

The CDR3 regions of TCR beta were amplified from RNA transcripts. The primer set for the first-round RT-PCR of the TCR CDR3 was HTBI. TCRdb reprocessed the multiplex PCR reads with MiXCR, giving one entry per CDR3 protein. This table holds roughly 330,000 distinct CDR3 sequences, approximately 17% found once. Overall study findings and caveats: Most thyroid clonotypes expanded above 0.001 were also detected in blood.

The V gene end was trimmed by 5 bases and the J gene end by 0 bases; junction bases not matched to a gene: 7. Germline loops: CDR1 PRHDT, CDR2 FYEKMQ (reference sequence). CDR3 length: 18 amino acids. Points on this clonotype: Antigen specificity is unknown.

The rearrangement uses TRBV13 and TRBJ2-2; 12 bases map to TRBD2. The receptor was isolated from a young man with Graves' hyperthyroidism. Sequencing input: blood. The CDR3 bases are TGTGCCAGCAGCAATGGACTAGCGGGACTTGCGAACACCGGGGAGCTGTTTTTT. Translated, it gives CASSNGLAGLANTGELFF.